One and the same sample provided the 28 T cell receptor beta chains below, sequenced in a study of cytomegalovirus exposure and HLA in healthy donors. Libraries were prepared by immunoSEQ multiplex PCR; TCRdb keeps only in-frame clonotypes and omits some of them. The sample has 150,000 to 200,000 clones, around 85% seen once. The sequenced material came from PBMCs. The receptors derive from a young man in good health and CMV-seropositive.

This CDR3 reads CASSRGLAGANTGELFF. CDR3 coding DNA: TGTGCCAGCAGCAGGGGACTAGCGGGAGCGAACACCGGGGAGCTGTTTTTT. The V gene is TRBV5-4, the J gene TRBJ2-2, with TRBD2 matching over 14 bases. The CDR3 totals 17 residues. Germline CDR1 reads SGHNT; CDR2 reads YYREEE (reference sequence). The trim removed 4 bases at V and 0 bases at J, leaving 2 bases unmatched.

V is TRBV18 and J is TRBJ2-5, with D maybe TRBD1 (5 bases). V shed 6 bases and J shed 4 bases, with 15 bases lying between them. The CDR3 runs 14 residues. Per the germline V gene, CDR1 is KGHSH and CDR2 is LQKENI. The CDR3 nucleotides are TGTGCCAGCTCTCGCAGCCAGGGTGGAGAGACCCAGTACTTC. Translating gives CASSRSQGGETQYF.

The rearrangement joins TRBV28 to TRBJ2-7, with TRBD1 matching over 10 bases. Germline V CDR1 and CDR2: MDHEN, SYDVKM. The V segment lost 3 bases and the J segment 4 bases; nucleotides outside the gene matches: 6. The CDR3 runs 15 residues. The CDR3 loop is CASSFPGTGVYEQYF. The CDR3 DNA reads TGTGCCAGCAGTTTTCCCGGGACAGGGGTATACGAGCAGTACTTC.

This clone was found once. The V gene is TRBV27, the J gene TRBJ1-5; no reliable D call. With 5 bases removed from V and 6 bases from J, the gap between germline ends came to 14 bases. This CDR3 has 14 amino acids. Germline values: CDR1 MNHEY, CDR2 SMNVEV (reference sequence). The CDR3 protein is CASSPGVLIQPQHF. DNA of the CDR3: TGTGCCAGCAGTCCCGGGGTTTTGATTCAGCCCCAGCATTTT.

The rearrangement joins TRBV9 to TRBJ1-6; the D is unclear. CDR1 is SGDLS, CDR2 YYNGEE, per germline. The CDR3 consists of 15 residues. Trimming left V 4 bases short and J 6 bases short, with 14 bases between. The CDR3 loop is CASSPKSGSNSPLHF. DNA of the CDR3: TGTGCCAGCAGCCCTAAGTCAGGTAGTAATTCACCCCTCCACTTT.

The rearrangement uses TRBV5-1 and TRBJ1-1, with D possibly being TRBD1 (6 bases). Germline V gene lookup returns CDR1 SGHRS and CDR2 YFSETQ. The CDR3 has 18 residues. V gave up 4 bases and J gave up 1 base, with 23 bases separating them. CDR3 sequence (DNA): TGCGCCAGCAGCGTCGGGACATTCGATTCCAGCTCGAACACTGAAGCTTTCTTT. This sequence encodes CASSVGTFDSSSNTEAFF.

Remarks on this clone: This CDR3 is also generated by other DNA sequences in the sample. This chain links TRBV28 with TRBJ1-1; 7 positions match TRBD1. V lost 3 bases to trimming and J lost 1 base; unmatched junction nucleotides: 2. The germline CDR1 and CDR2 sequences are MDHEN and SYDVKM. The CDR3 has 14 amino acids. DNA for the CDR3: TGTGCCAGCAGTTTGACAGGGACGAACACTGAAGCTTTCTTT. Translation: CASSLTGTNTEAFF.

The rearrangement links TRBV5-4 to TRBJ2-1, with 10 positions matching TRBD2. This CDR3 spans 15 amino acids. The V gene's germline CDR1 is SGHNT and CDR2 YYREEE (reference sequence). V gave up 1 base and J gave up 6 bases; unmatched junction bases: 4. For the CDR3, the DNA is TGTGCCAGCAGCTTGAGGACTAGCGGTTCCAATGAGCAGTTCTTC. It encodes CASSLRTSGSNEQFF.

The rearrangement uses TRBV7-9 and TRBJ2-7, with a possible D match to TRBD2 (6 bases). Deletions cut 4 bases from V and 7 bases from J, with 11 bases between. CDR1 and CDR2 from the germline V gene are SEHNR and FQNEAQ (reference sequence). CDR3 length equals 12 residues. The CDR3 loop is CASSSMAGEQYF. The CDR3, as DNA: TGTGCCAGCAGCTCGATGGCGGGGGAGCAGTACTTC. The full variable domain, with the rest looked up from reference TRBV7-9 and TRBJ2-7, is DTGVSQNPRHKITKRGQNVTFRCDPISEHNRLYWYRQTLGQGPEFLTYFQNEAQLEKSRLLSDRFSAERPKGSFSTLEIQRTEQGDSAMYLCASSSMAGEQYFGPGTRLTVT.

This sequence joins TRBV9 and TRBJ1-4; D gene unclear. This CDR3 has 13 residues. In germline, CDR1 is SGDLS, CDR2 YYNGEE. Trimming shortened V by 3 bases and J by 4 bases, and 7 bases separated the two germline ends. CDR3 residues: CASSEQYNEKLFF. DNA for the CDR3: TGTGCCAGCAGCGAACAGTATAATGAAAAACTGTTTTTT.

This chain links TRBV11-2 with TRBJ2-7, with a tentative D call TRBD2 (5 bases). Germline V lookup: CDR1 SGHAT, CDR2 FQNNGV. Trimming removed 2 bases at V and 1 base at J, with 12 bases between. There are 15 residues in the CDR3. This chain's CDR3 is CASSLRGLGSYEQYF. The CDR3 nucleotides are TGTGCCAGCAGCTTACGGGGATTGGGGTCCTACGAGCAGTACTTC.

The chain is built from TRBV9 and TRBJ1-3; TRBD1 aligns across 7 bases. CDR1 SGDLS and CDR2 YYNGEE come from the germline V gene. Trimming took 0 bases from V and 2 from J; bases not matched to a gene: 2. The CDR3 has 15 residues. The CDR3 DNA reads TGTGCCAGCAGCGTAGCGCAGGGGGCTGGAAACACCATATATTTT. Translating gives CASSVAQGAGNTIYF.

V is TRBV29-1 and J is TRBJ2-3, with 12 bases lining up with TRBD2. Losses at the gene ends were 6 bases for V and 1 base for J; bases not matched to a gene: 8. The CDR3 consists of 16 residues. CDR1 and CDR2 from the germline V gene are SQVTM and ANQGSEA. The DNA for the CDR3 is TGCAGCGTCGAGGGGGGACTAGCGGGTCGCACAGATACGCAGTATTTT. Translated: CSVEGGLAGRTDTQYF.

The CDR3 sequence: CSSWGGGDQPQHF. CDR3 coding DNA: TGCAGCTCCTGGGGGGGAGGGGATCAGCCCCAGCATTTT. This chain uses TRBV29-1 with TRBJ1-5, with D perhaps matching TRBD1 (5 bases). Germline V CDR1 and CDR2: SQVTM, ANQGSEA. This CDR3 is 13 amino acids long. Trimming shortened V by 8 bases and J by 5 bases, and 16 bases separated the two germline ends.

The table lists this clone with a few counts. J is TRBJ2-3 and V is TRBV27; 9 nucleotides agree with TRBD2. V lost 6 bases, J lost 0 bases, and 13 bases stayed unmatched. The CDR3 runs to 18 residues. The germline CDR1 and CDR2 sequences are MNHEY and SMNVEV (reference sequence). In nucleotides, the CDR3 is TGTGCCAGCAGGGCTAGCGGGATTGATATTACTAGCACAGATACGCAGTATTTT. Its translation is CASRASGIDITSTDTQYF.

This clone showed up just a few times. The gene calls are TRBV5-1 and TRBJ2-1; 7 bases are a match to TRBD2. Germline-derived CDR1 and CDR2 are SGHRS and YFSETQ. Losses at the gene ends were 8 bases for V and 6 bases for J; bases not matched to a gene: 11. The CDR3 runs to 14 residues. This CDR3 reads CASSLGRETNEQFF. The CDR3 nucleotides read TGCGCCAGTAGTCTTGGGCGGGAGACCAATGAGCAGTTCTTC.

The genes are TRBV7-9 and TRBJ2-1; 9 bases are a match to TRBD2. This CDR3 region has 16 residues. J was trimmed by 8 bases and V by 1 base; bases with no gene match: 9. Looked up from germline, CDR1 is SEHNR and CDR2 is FQNEAQ (reference sequence). As DNA, the CDR3 is TGTGCCAGCAGCTTAGGTAGCGGGAGTAGTGGCGATGAGCAGTTCTTC. Translated, it gives CASSLGSGSSGDEQFF.

The V gene is TRBV30, the J gene TRBJ1-1, with TRBD1 identical over 7 bases. Losses at the gene ends were 7 bases for V and 11 bases for J; bases not matched to a gene: 13. This CDR3 has 12 amino acids. CDR1 and CDR2 from the germline V gene are GTSNPN and SVGIG (reference sequence). The CDR3 region has the DNA TGTGCCTCCTCCCCAGGGGGGATTGGGGCTTTCTTT. Its translation is CASSPGGIGAFF.

This clone turned up a few times. V and J are TRBV2 and TRBJ1-1, with 8 bases lining up with TRBD1. Looked up from germline, CDR1 is SNHLY and CDR2 is FYNNEI. The CDR3 is 15 amino acids. Trimming cost V 6 bases and J 4 bases; bases outside gene matches: 10. This CDR3 is CASRDYQGAGTEAFF. DNA for the CDR3: TGTGCCAGCAGGGACTACCAGGGGGCGGGCACTGAAGCTTTCTTT.

J is TRBJ1-2 and V is TRBV13; D call uncertain. V was shortened by 0 bases and J by 8 bases, with 7 bases between the two germline ends. The germline gives CDR1 PRHDT, CDR2 FYEKMQ (reference sequence). The CDR3 spans 12 residues. The CDR3 spells CASSLGDGGYTF. For the CDR3, the DNA is TGTGCCAGCAGCTTAGGCGACGGGGGCTACACCTTC.

V gene TRBV18 combines with J gene TRBJ1-2, with D possibly TRBD1 on 6 matching bases. CDR3 length equals 12 residues. V lost 3 bases and J 6 bases, leaving 8 bases between the germline ends. CDR1 and CDR2 from the germline V gene are KGHSH and LQKENI. The chain's CDR3 is CASSPTGDGYTF. The CDR3 bases are TGTGCCAGCTCACCGACAGGAGATGGCTACACCTTC.

This sequence joins TRBV30 and TRBJ1-2; D not resolved. The V end was cut by 5 bases, the J end by 1 base, with 11 bases between. CDR1 and CDR2 (germline): GTSNPN, SVGIG (reference sequence). CDR3 size: 13 residues. CDR3 sequence: CAWGSSLNYGYTF. CDR3 nucleotides: TGTGCCTGGGGGAGTTCCCTTAACTATGGCTACACCTTC.

The genes are TRBV28 and TRBJ2-1; 12 nucleotides agree with TRBD2. V was clipped by 3 bases and J by 5 bases; unmatched bases: 5. The CDR3 length is 16 residues. Germline lookup yields CDR1 MDHEN and CDR2 SYDVKM. The CDR3 loop is CASSFLAGGLDNEQFF. The CDR3 DNA is TGTGCCAGCAGTTTCCTAGCGGGAGGGCTAGACAATGAGCAGTTCTTC.

This clone was seen only once. CDR3 DNA: TGTGCCAGCAGCCCTCCCACAGGGGATCACTACGAGCAGTACTTC. It yields the protein CASSPPTGDHYEQYF. The chain uses TRBV7-9 and TRBJ2-7; 7 nucleotides match TRBD1. Germline V gives CDR1 SEHNR, CDR2 FQNEAQ (reference sequence). The CDR3 runs 15 residues. J lost 3 bases, V lost 5 bases, and 10 bases had no gene match.

In this sample, this clone turned up once. The J gene is TRBJ2-2, the V gene TRBV27; perhaps TRBD2 as D (6 bases). Germline-derived CDR1 and CDR2 are MNHEY and SMNVEV (reference sequence). Trimming removed 6 bases from V and 8 bases from J, with 10 bases in between. The CDR3 has 12 amino acids. The CDR3 nucleotides are TGTGCCAGCAGGGGGAGGATTGGGGAGCTGTTTTTT. This encodes CASRGRIGELFF.

V gene TRBV6-1 combines with J gene TRBJ2-5; 9 bases are shared with TRBD2. Germline lookup yields CDR1 MNHNS and CDR2 SASEGT. This CDR3 is built from 13 residues. The V gene end was trimmed by 9 bases and the J gene end by 4 bases; junction bases not matched to a gene: 6. The CDR3 loop is CASEVGLAETQYF. The CDR3 DNA sequence: TGTGCCAGTGAAGTGGGACTAGCAGAGACCCAGTACTTC.

The chain uses TRBV13 and TRBJ1-5; D is ambiguous. This CDR3 has 15 amino acids. With 6 bases removed from V and 1 base from J, the gap between germline ends came to 13 bases. Germline V gene data show CDR1 as PRHDT and CDR2 as FYEKMQ (reference sequence). The CDR3 here is CASSPGPGSNQPQHF. The CDR3 DNA is TGTGCCAGCAGTCCGGGCCCGGGGAGCAATCAGCCCCAGCATTTT.

A few counts support this clone. J is TRBJ2-7 and V is TRBV15; D call uncertain. Germline CDR1 is LNHNV and CDR2 is YYDKDF (reference sequence). V was pared by 1 base and J by 2 bases, with 9 bases between. The CDR3 runs to 14 residues. The CDR3 is CATSRAYSPYEQYF. In DNA form, the CDR3 reads TGTGCCACCAGCAGAGCGTACAGCCCCTACGAGCAGTACTTC.